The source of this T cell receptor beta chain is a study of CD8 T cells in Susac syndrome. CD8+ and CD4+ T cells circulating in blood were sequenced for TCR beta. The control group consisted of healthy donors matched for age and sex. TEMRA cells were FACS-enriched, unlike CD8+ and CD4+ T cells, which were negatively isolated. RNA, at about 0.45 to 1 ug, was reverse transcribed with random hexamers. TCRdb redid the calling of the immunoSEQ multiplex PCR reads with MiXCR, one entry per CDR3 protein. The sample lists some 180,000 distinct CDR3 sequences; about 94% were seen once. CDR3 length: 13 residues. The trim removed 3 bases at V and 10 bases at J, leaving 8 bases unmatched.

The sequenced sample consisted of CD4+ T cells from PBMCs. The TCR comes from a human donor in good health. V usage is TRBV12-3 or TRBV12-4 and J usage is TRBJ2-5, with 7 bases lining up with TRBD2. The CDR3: CASSFGLVGIQYF. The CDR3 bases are TGTGCCAGCAGTTTCGGACTAGTTGGGATCCAGTACTTC.